The rows below give T cell receptor beta chains drawn from one sample of a study of radiotherapy plus CTLA-4 blockade in lung cancer. TCRdb's copy holds only in-frame clones and misses some; the assay was immunoSEQ multiplex PCR. Of 70,000 to 90,000 clones listed, 84% are singletons. The source was peripheral blood, collected from a patient treated with radiotherapy plus ipilimumab. The source is a human donor with non-small cell lung cancer who had stable disease on radiotherapy plus ipilimumab. Both conserved end residues are trimmed from each CDR3. Clone sizes are given selectively: once, few, many, or a class where the clone is expanded.

j_call clone_size v_call cdr3_aa
TRBJ2-2 NA TRBV29-1 SVGTSGGHVANTGELF
TRBJ2-1 NA TRBV6-6 ASSLRVGVNEQF
TRBJ1-1 NA TRBV6-5 ASMHRLAGTEAF
TRBJ1-5 NA TRBV28 ASSADRAQPQH
TRBJ1-2 few TRBV9 ASSPSMSGGANGYT
TRBJ1-5 NA TRBV9 ASSGGSFSNQPQH
TRBJ2-3 NA TRBV11-2 ASSLGPSYSTDTQY
TRBJ1-3 NA TRBV27 ASSSLEPSSGNTIY
TRBJ2-5 NA TRBV28 ASSLPPGRETQY
TRBJ1-2 NA TRBV6-5 ASSYSLRERGGYT
TRBJ1-2 few TRBV7-2 ASSRRAGYT
TRBJ2-5 NA TRBV18 ASSPQLAGQETQY
TRBJ1-5 NA TRBV19 ASSLTGAGQPQH
TRBJ2-7 NA TRBV6-5 ASTLAGPGGEQY
TRBJ2-1 NA TRBV4-1 ASSPPSGGAYNEQF
TRBJ2-3 NA TRBV7-2 ASSRGASTDTQY
TRBJ1-6 NA TRBV6-6 ASRGTVGGNSPLH
TRBJ1-2 NA TRBV5-8 ASSLLGYGYT
TRBJ1-5 NA TRBV19 ASSKDLGRGNQPQH
TRBJ1-1 NA TRBV14 ASSWDGANTEAF
TRBJ2-1 NA TRBV5-1 ASSSTGAQKGDEQF
TRBJ2-2 NA TRBV5-4 ASSDGQSTGELF
TRBJ1-3 few TRBV19 ASTVRFGSGNTIY
TRBJ1-6 once TRBV28 ASQFPGNSPLH
TRBJ2-3 NA TRBV7-3 ASSFTGGPTDTQY
TRBJ2-4 NA TRBV6-6 ATSHRDGQY
TRBJ2-6 NA TRBV5-4 ASSSSPGANVLT
TRBJ2-5 NA TRBV7-9 ASSGRQYQETQY
TRBJ1-1 NA TRBV9 ASSVDPGQGVKTEAF
TRBJ2-7 NA TRBV2 ASTPGAYYEQY
TRBJ2-5 NA TRBV7-3 ASSLRTGRETQY
TRBJ2-7 NA TRBV7-6 ASSLAKMVTANEQY
TRBJ1-2 NA TRBV9 ASRGVGQGGTPYGYT
TRBJ1-1 NA TRBV6-5 ASRGGTLTEAF
TRBJ1-2 few TRBV5-8 ASSLAENYGYT
TRBJ1-5 NA TRBV28 ASRVDRGWNQPQH
TRBJ2-7 NA TRBV7-8 ASSLPGIYEQY
TRBJ1-3 NA TRBV27 ASRGSSGNTIY
TRBJ2-5 NA TRBV2 ASSRDRNQETQY
TRBJ2-5 NA TRBV19 ASSTTSLETQY
TRBJ1-2 NA TRBV18 ASSPQRQGTSSKEGYT
TRBJ1-6 NA TRBV7-9 ASSADGEASPLH
TRBJ1-5 NA TRBV7-6 ASSLATGPDSNQPQH
TRBJ2-1 few TRBV7-2 ASSFGGGYNEQF
TRBJ2-3 NA TRBV7-9 ASSPLGGASTDTQY
TRBJ2-3 once TRBV7-9 ASSLQGPPDTQY
TRBJ2-7 NA TRBV6-1 ASSTVGGGDYEQY
TRBJ2-2 NA TRBV7-3 ASSLAESGELF
TRBJ2-2 NA TRBV29-1 SVKGPGLNTGELF